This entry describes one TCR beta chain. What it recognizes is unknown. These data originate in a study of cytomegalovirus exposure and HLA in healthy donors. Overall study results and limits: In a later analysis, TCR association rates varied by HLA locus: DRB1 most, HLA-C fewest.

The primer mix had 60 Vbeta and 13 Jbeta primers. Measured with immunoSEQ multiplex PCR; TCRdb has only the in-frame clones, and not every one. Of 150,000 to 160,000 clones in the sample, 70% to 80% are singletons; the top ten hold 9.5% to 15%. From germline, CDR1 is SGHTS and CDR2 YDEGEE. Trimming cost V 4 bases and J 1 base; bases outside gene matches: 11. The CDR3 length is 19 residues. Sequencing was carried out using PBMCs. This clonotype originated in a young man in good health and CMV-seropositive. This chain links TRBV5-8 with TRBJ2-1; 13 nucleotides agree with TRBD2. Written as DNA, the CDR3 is TGTGCCAGCAGCCGGACATTTGGACTAGCGGGAGTTTCCTACAATGAGCAGTTCTTC. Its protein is CASSRTFGLAGVSYNEQFF.